These 4 T cell receptor beta chains share one sample of origin, sequenced in a study of T-cell memory formation after mild COVID-19. Each CDR3 protein gets one entry after TCRdb re-called the 5' RACE reads with MiXCR. The repertoire includes 400,000 or so distinct CDR3 sequences, around 20% of them detected once, and 12% sits in the top ten. Sequencing was done on a sample of PBMCs or a T cell subset sorted from them (not recorded which). These TCRs come from an adult woman who had mild COVID-19 (a few samples of this study predate the infection). Cell type and time point are not known.

There are a few counts of this clonotype. The V call is TRBV9, the J call TRBJ1-1; possibly TRBD1 for D (6 bases). Per germline, CDR1 SGDLS and CDR2 YYNGEE. The CDR3 extends over 15 amino acids. Trimming took off 1 base at V and 1 base at J, with 11 bases between the two ends. CDR3: CASSVRGNSNTEAFF. The CDR3 DNA sequence: TGTGCCAGCAGCGTAAGGGGGAACTCGAACACTGAAGCTTTCTTT.

This clonotype was seen a handful of times. The rearrangement joins TRBV7-9 to TRBJ1-2, with 10 bases that match TRBD1. CDR3 length equals 13 residues. Per germline, CDR1 SEHNR and CDR2 FQNEAQ (reference sequence). The V gene end was trimmed by 5 bases and the J gene end by 7 bases; junction bases not matched to a gene: 4. The CDR3 sequence is CASSPDRGFGYTF. The CDR3 region has the DNA TGTGCCAGCAGCCCGGACAGGGGGTTTGGCTACACCTTC.

The chain is built from TRBV5-6 and TRBJ2-1; 14 bases align to TRBD2. The V gene end was trimmed by 6 bases and the J gene end by 7 bases; junction bases not matched to a gene: 6. Germline V CDR1 and CDR2: SGHDT, YYEEEE. This CDR3 is 15 amino acids long. The DNA for the CDR3 is TGTGCCAGCACCCCCGGGACTAGCGGGAGAAATGAGCAGTTCTTC. This sequence encodes CASTPGTSGRNEQFF. Filled out from reference TRBV5-6 and TRBJ2-1, the complete variable domain reads DAGVTQSPTHLIKTRGQQVTLRCSPKSGHDTVSWYQQALGQGPQFIFQYYEEEERQRGNFPDRFSGHQFPNYSSELNVNALLLGDSALYLCASTPGTSGRNEQFFGPGTRLTVL.

This clonotype has only a few counts. This chain connects TRBV12-3 or TRBV12-4 to TRBJ2-1; TRBD1 is a possible D gene (6 bases). Trimming removed 5 bases from V and 13 bases from J, with 18 bases in between. CDR3 size: 13 residues. CDR3 sequence reads: CASSRGGVGSQFF. CDR3 sequence (DNA): TGTGCCAGCAGTCGAGGGGGAGTCGGATCACAGTTCTTC.